This entry lists 25 T cell receptor beta chains sequenced from one sample in a study of OX40 agonist ivuxolimab in advanced cancers. The repertoire was sequenced with immunoSEQ multiplex PCR; TCRdb's copy has only in-frame clones and lacks some. This table holds almost 50,000 clones, under 90% found once. This material consisted of CD4+ or CD8+ T cells sorted from blood, taken in a trial of the OX40 agonist ivuxolimab. The receptors were gathered from an adult with an advanced solid tumor such as melanoma, head and neck, liver or kidney cancer.

This chain joins TRBV5-4 and TRBJ2-6, with D possibly being TRBD1 (5 bases). The CDR3 spans 14 residues. V dropped 4 bases and J dropped 2 bases, with 7 bases sitting between them. Germline V gives CDR1 SGHNT, CDR2 YYREEE (reference sequence). CDR3 protein: CASSLQAGANVLTF. In DNA form, the CDR3 reads TGTGCCAGCAGCCTACAGGCTGGGGCCAACGTCCTGACTTTC.

The chain couples TRBV9 to TRBJ2-5; 11 nucleotides agree with TRBD1. The CDR3 runs 16 residues. J gave up 3 bases and V 2 bases, and 6 bases lay outside the gene matches. The V gene's germline CDR1 is SGDLS and CDR2 YYNGEE. CDR3 nucleotide sequence: TGTGCCAGCAGCGTCCGTCGGACAGGGGGCAAAGAGACCCAGTACTTC. Its protein is CASSVRRTGGKETQYF.

V gene TRBV5-1 combines with J gene TRBJ2-2; D is perhaps TRBD1 (5 bases). The CDR3 has 13 residues. V lost 3 bases and J 4 bases, leaving 7 bases between the germline ends. The V gene's germline CDR1 is SGHRS and CDR2 YFSETQ. The CDR3: CASSSRVTGELFF. As DNA, the CDR3 is TGCGCCAGCAGCTCCAGGGTCACCGGGGAGCTGTTTTTT.

The CDR3 here is CASSSRRGRTYEQYF. CDR3 nucleotide sequence: TGTGCCAGCAGTTCAAGGCGGGGGAGGACCTACGAGCAGTACTTC. The V gene is TRBV28, the J gene TRBJ2-7, with 7 bases matching TRBD2. With V trimmed by 4 bases and J by 2 bases, 8 bases remained unmatched. The CDR3 runs to 15 residues. Looked up from germline, CDR1 is MDHEN and CDR2 is SYDVKM.

Only a few counts were recorded for this clone. The chain recombines TRBV9 with TRBJ2-5; D is uncertain. Trimming removed 3 bases at V and 3 bases at J, with 18 bases between. The germline V gene encodes CDR1 SGDLS and CDR2 YYNGEE. This CDR3 region has 16 residues. As DNA, the CDR3 is TGTGCCAGCAGCGAAGAAGTCCGCGGCGGAGAAGAGACCCAGTACTTC. Translated: CASSEEVRGGEETQYF.

This chain joins TRBV2 and TRBJ1-5; D is unresolved. The CDR3 is 13 residues long. V lost 7 bases to trimming and J lost 9 bases, with 16 bases between them. Per germline, CDR1 SNHLY and CDR2 FYNNEI. The CDR3 loop reads CASIGSESGPQHF. CDR3 in DNA: TGTGCCAGCATAGGGTCTGAATCAGGGCCCCAGCATTTT.

The rearrangement links TRBV15 to TRBJ2-1; either TRBD1 or TRBD2 may supply D (6 bases each). Per the germline V gene, CDR1 is LNHNV and CDR2 is YYDKDF (reference sequence). Trimming took off 5 bases at V and 10 bases at J, with 18 bases between the two ends. CDR3 size: 14 residues. The DNA of the CDR3 is TGTGCCACCAGCTTGGATAGGAGGGGGTCGGAGCAGTTCTTC. Residues: CATSLDRRGSEQFF.

The genes are TRBV18 and TRBJ1-2; D is perhaps TRBD1 (5 bases). V was trimmed by 6 bases and J by 6 bases, leaving 14 bases between them. Germline CDR1 and CDR2: KGHSH and LQKENI. CDR3 length equals 13 residues. The CDR3 region has the DNA TGTGCCAGCTCGCCCGACAGCAGAGATGGCTACACCTTC. This sequence encodes CASSPDSRDGYTF. Looking up the rest from reference TRBV18 and TRBJ1-2 gives the full variable domain: NAGVMQNPRHLVRRRGQEARLRCSPMKGHSHVYWYRQLPEEGLKFMVYLQKENIIDESGMPKERFSAEFPKEGPSILRIQQVVRGDSAAYFCASSPDSRDGYTFGSGTRLTVV.

The chain couples TRBV14 to TRBJ2-1; 13 positions match TRBD2. CDR1 and CDR2 from the germline V gene are SGHDN and FVKESK. J was trimmed by 3 bases and V by 1 base; bases with no gene match: 12. The CDR3 length is 20 residues. The CDR3 DNA follows: TGTGCCAGCAGCCAAGGAGGAAGAGTACTAGCGGGAGGGTTCTACAATGAGCAGTTCTTC. Its translation: CASSQGGRVLAGGFYNEQFF.

This clone was counted once. The chain is built from TRBV28 and TRBJ2-1; 7 bases match TRBD2. V shed 5 bases, J shed 6 bases, and the junction held 7 bases outside the gene matches. Germline V gene data show CDR1 as MDHEN and CDR2 as SYDVKM. This CDR3 has 14 amino acids. CDR3 sequence: CASSLRTRRNEQFF. CDR3 DNA: TGTGCCAGCAGTCTGAGGACTAGGCGCAATGAGCAGTTCTTC.

The CDR3 region has the DNA TGTGCCAGCAGCTTCGGGCTATACCAAGATACGCAGTATTTT. Its translation: CASSFGLYQDTQYF. The chain has TRBV7-8 and TRBJ2-3; no clear D gene. This CDR3 contains 14 residues. Germline V gives CDR1 SGHVS, CDR2 FQNEAQ. V was trimmed by 3 bases and J by 5 bases, leaving 12 bases between them.

The chain joins TRBV6-5 to TRBJ1-5; 10 bases are shared with TRBD1. Germline CDR1 reads MNHEY; CDR2 reads SVGAGI. V lost 6 bases and J lost 4; bases outside the gene matches: 6. The CDR3 consists of 15 residues. Here the CDR3 reads CASRRGQGINQPQHF. The DNA of the CDR3 is TGTGCCAGCAGACGGGGACAGGGGATTAATCAGCCCCAGCATTTT.

This chain connects TRBV11-3 to TRBJ2-2, with D perhaps TRBD2 (6 bases). Germline V gene lookup returns CDR1 SGHNT and CDR2 YENEEA. This CDR3 has 14 amino acids. V was pared by 4 bases and J by 3 bases, with 9 bases between. CDR3 in DNA: TGTGCCAGCAGCTCCTGGGGGGACACCGGGGAGCTGTTTTTT. It specifies CASSSWGDTGELFF.

This sequence joins TRBV28 and TRBJ2-1; 7 bases are a match to TRBD1. This CDR3 region has 14 residues. V lost 8 bases to trimming and J lost 4 bases; unmatched junction nucleotides: 8. Germline CDR1 MDHEN, CDR2 SYDVKM. This chain's CDR3 is CASLLQGLYNEQFF. As DNA, the CDR3 is TGTGCCAGCCTCCTACAGGGGTTATACAATGAGCAGTTCTTC.

This clone appeared once. The chain recombines TRBV7-9 with TRBJ2-6; D is possibly TRBD1 (5 bases). With 6 bases removed from V and 4 bases from J, the gap between germline ends came to 16 bases. Germline V gene lookup returns CDR1 SEHNR and CDR2 FQNEAQ (reference sequence). This CDR3 spans 16 amino acids. CDR3 region: CASRGTKGSGANVLTF. Written as DNA, the CDR3 is TGTGCCAGCAGAGGCACTAAGGGGTCCGGGGCCAACGTCCTGACTTTC.

This sequence joins TRBV2 and TRBJ1-2; D call uncertain. V lost 2 bases and J lost 5, with 6 bases in between. Germline lookup yields CDR1 SNHLY and CDR2 FYNNEI. The CDR3 extends over 12 amino acids. The CDR3 sequence is CASSESGYGYTF. DNA of the CDR3: TGTGCCAGCAGTGAATCCGGGTATGGCTACACCTTC. Combining the CDR3 with reference TRBV2 and TRBJ1-2 gives the whole variable domain EPEVTQTPSHQVTQMGQEVILRCVPISNHLYFYWYRQILGQKVEFLVSFYNNEISEKSEIFDDQFSVERPDGSNFTLKIRSTKLEDSAMYFCASSESGYGYTFGSGTRLTVV.

This chain joins TRBV4-2 and TRBJ2-2; D possibly matches TRBD1 or TRBD2 (5 bases each). The CDR3 has 16 residues. Deletions cut 1 base from V and 7 bases from J, with 16 bases between. Germline V gene data show CDR1 as LGHNA and CDR2 as YNFKEQ. The CDR3 DNA is TGTGCCAGCAGCCAAGGATCCGAGGGACGGGACGGGGAGCTGTTTTTT. This gives the protein CASSQGSEGRDGELFF.

The genes are TRBV28 and TRBJ2-2, with a weak D call TRBD1 (6 bases). The CDR3 runs 17 residues. Trimming took off 5 bases at V and 5 bases at J, with 21 bases between the two ends. Germline V CDR1 and CDR2: MDHEN, SYDVKM. CDR3: CASSPLARGAITGELFF. The CDR3 bases are TGTGCCAGCAGTCCTCTAGCCAGGGGCGCTATAACCGGGGAGCTGTTTTTT.

A few counts support this clone. This chain links TRBV5-1 with TRBJ2-3; a weak D match, TRBD1 (5 bases). CDR1 SGHRS and CDR2 YFSETQ come from the germline V gene. This CDR3 is 15 amino acids long. V was cut by 0 bases and J by 4 bases, with 12 bases left in between. The CDR3 DNA is TGCGCCAGCAGCTTGGGGGGCGGTCGGGCAGATACGCAGTATTTT. Protein sequence: CASSLGGGRADTQYF.

The chain is built from TRBV4-1 and TRBJ1-4; weak D call: TRBD1 (5 bases). This CDR3 has 16 amino acids. Germline V CDR1 and CDR2: MGHRA, YSYEKL. Trimming left V 1 base short and J 6 bases short, with 15 bases between. CDR3: CASSQVPGGGDEKLFF. CDR3 coding DNA: TGCGCCAGCAGCCAAGTTCCAGGCGGAGGGGATGAAAAACTGTTTTTT.

The chain carries TRBV5-6 and TRBJ2-2; 9 bases align to TRBD2. Per germline, CDR1 SGHDT and CDR2 YYEEEE. The CDR3 totals 16 residues. After removal of 0 bases from V and 7 bases from J, the junction contained 7 bases not matched to a gene. The CDR3 loop is CASSLGGLAGYGELFF. The CDR3 DNA reads as TGTGCCAGCAGCTTGGGAGGTCTAGCGGGATACGGGGAGCTGTTTTTT.

V usage is TRBV6-5 and J usage is TRBJ2-7; no definite D call. The CDR3 is 12 residues long. V was shortened by 6 bases and J by 7 bases, with 13 bases between the two germline ends. Germline V gives CDR1 MNHEY, CDR2 SVGAGI. The CDR3 here is CASRTHPREQYF. For the CDR3, the DNA is TGTGCCAGCAGAACCCACCCAAGGGAGCAGTACTTC.

J is TRBJ2-2 and V is TRBV2; 9 positions agree with TRBD1. Germline CDR1 is SNHLY and CDR2 is FYNNEI. V gave up 6 bases and J gave up 6 bases; unmatched junction bases: 5. CDR3 length: 14 residues. This CDR3 is CASRRDRVSGELFF. For the CDR3, the DNA is TGTGCCAGCAGGAGGGACAGGGTTTCCGGGGAGCTGTTTTTT.

This clone was seen a few times. The chain uses TRBV6-5 and TRBJ2-1; D ambiguous. Germline assignment: CDR1 MNHEY and CDR2 SVGAGI. V was trimmed by 4 bases and J by 1 base, leaving 11 bases between them. This CDR3 is 15 amino acids long. The CDR3 here is CASSSLTASYNEQFF. CDR3 sequence (DNA): TGTGCCAGCAGTTCCCTGACGGCTTCCTACAATGAGCAGTTCTTC.

The chain carries TRBV19 and TRBJ2-7; D is ambiguous. CDR3 length: 14 residues. V lost 0 bases to trimming and J lost 4 bases, with 10 bases between them. Germline lookup yields CDR1 LNHDA and CDR2 SQIVND (reference sequence). The CDR3 is CASSIDSRGYEQYF. The CDR3 region has the DNA TGTGCCAGTAGTATAGATTCGCGCGGATACGAGCAGTACTTC.